The 5 T cell receptor beta chains below all came from one sample that was sequenced in a study of beta chain features in type 1 diabetes. Whole-study findings and limits: In every one of the four CD4+ subsets, TCRB CDR3s were moderately but significantly shorter in Type 1 diabetes patients.

Investigators reverse transcribed all isolated RNA, so they sequenced expressed TCRB transcripts. This table comes from immunoSEQ multiplex PCR, and its TCRdb copy is limited to in-frame clones, with some not included. The repertoire holds about 660,000 clones, with over 13% as singletons. These receptors are not linked to any known antigen. Source material: naive CD4+ T cells from blood. The receptors derive from a man between 18 and 29 years old with type 1 diabetes.

The chain combines TRBV28 with TRBJ1-2, with D maybe TRBD1 (6 bases). This CDR3 has 12 residues. Trimming stripped 5 bases from V and 14 bases from J, with 18 bases between. Germline V gene sequence: CDR1 MDHEN, CDR2 SYDVKM. CDR3 protein: CASSPPGQRGTF. The CDR3, as DNA: TGTGCCAGCAGTCCACCCGGACAGCGGGGGACCTTC.

The CDR3 nucleotides are TGTGCCTGGAGTGTACGTTGGCAGCCCCAGCATTTT. Amino acids: CAWSVRWQPQHF. The J gene is TRBJ1-5, the V gene TRBV30; D call uncertain. With 0 bases removed from V and 7 bases from J, the gap between germline ends came to 7 bases. The CDR3 spans 12 residues. Germline V gives CDR1 GTSNPN, CDR2 SVGIG (reference sequence).

The rearrangement links TRBV7-2 to TRBJ2-2; D tentatively fits TRBD1 or TRBD2 (5 bases each). Trimming left V 8 bases short and J 4 bases short, with 20 bases between. From germline, CDR1 is SGHTA and CDR2 FQGNSA. The CDR3 is 16 amino acids. The CDR3 coding sequence is TGTGCCAGCCCCGGGCAAGGGACCACCCTCACCGGGGAGCTGTTTTTT. Its translation is CASPGQGTTLTGELFF.

This sequence joins TRBV9 and TRBJ2-7; D gene uncertain. This CDR3 contains 15 residues. The ends were cut back, 1 base at V and 2 bases at J, with 13 bases in the middle. Germline V gene sequence: CDR1 SGDLS, CDR2 YYNGEE. In DNA form, the CDR3 reads TGTGCCAGCAGCGTATCCCCGGGTGCGACCTACGAGCAGTACTTC. Translating gives CASSVSPGATYEQYF.

This clone was detected only a few times. The V call is TRBV25-1, the J call TRBJ2-2; 8 bases line up with TRBD1. V was pared by 3 bases and J by 2 bases, with 2 bases of the junction left unmatched. Germline V lookup: CDR1 MGHDK, CDR2 SYGVNS. The CDR3 loop spans 15 amino acids. The CDR3 protein is CASSDGTGNTGELFF. CDR3 in DNA: TGTGCCAGCAGTGACGGGACAGGAAACACCGGGGAGCTGTTTTTT.